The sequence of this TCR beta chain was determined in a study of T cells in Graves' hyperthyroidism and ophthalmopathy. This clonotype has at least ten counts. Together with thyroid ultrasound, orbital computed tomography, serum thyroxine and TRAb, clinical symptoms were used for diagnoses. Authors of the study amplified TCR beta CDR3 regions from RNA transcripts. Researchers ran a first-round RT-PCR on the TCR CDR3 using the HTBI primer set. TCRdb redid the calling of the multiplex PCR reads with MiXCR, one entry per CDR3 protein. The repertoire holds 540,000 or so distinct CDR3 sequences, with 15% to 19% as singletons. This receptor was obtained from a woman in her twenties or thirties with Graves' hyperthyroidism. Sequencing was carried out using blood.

This CDR3 is CASSLEQGIYNEQFF. The CDR3 DNA sequence: TGTGCCAGCAGCTTAGAACAGGGGATCTACAATGAGCAGTTCTTC. The J gene is TRBJ2-1, the V gene TRBV7-2, with TRBD1 identical over 7 bases. The CDR3 sequence is 15 residues long. V lost 1 base and J lost 3; bases outside the gene matches: 3. Germline lookup yields CDR1 SGHTA and CDR2 FQGNSA.